This T cell receptor beta chain was identified during a study of cytomegalovirus exposure and HLA in healthy donors. Overall study results and limits: Reported findings show TCR beta sequences accurately forecast HLA-A and HLA-B alleles in most subjects.

Worth noting for this clone: What it binds is unknown.

Trimming removed 8 bases from V and 3 bases from J; junction bases left unmatched: 9. The CDR3 spans 14 residues. Germline values: CDR1 LNHDA, CDR2 SQIVND (reference sequence). Primers included in the PCR were 60 Vbeta and 13 Jbeta primers. Sequenced by immunoSEQ multiplex PCR; TCRdb stores in-frame clones only, minus some. The record lists 95,000 to 150,000 clones, of which the ten most abundant hold around 4%. Sequenced material: PBMCs. The clonotype was recovered from a man aged 18 to 29 in good health and CMV-seronegative. V gene TRBV19 combines with J gene TRBJ2-7, with 8 bases identical to TRBD1. Here the CDR3 DNA reads TGTGCCAGTTCCGACAGGGGAAAAGGCTACGAGCAGTACTTC. This translates into CASSDRGKGYEQYF.